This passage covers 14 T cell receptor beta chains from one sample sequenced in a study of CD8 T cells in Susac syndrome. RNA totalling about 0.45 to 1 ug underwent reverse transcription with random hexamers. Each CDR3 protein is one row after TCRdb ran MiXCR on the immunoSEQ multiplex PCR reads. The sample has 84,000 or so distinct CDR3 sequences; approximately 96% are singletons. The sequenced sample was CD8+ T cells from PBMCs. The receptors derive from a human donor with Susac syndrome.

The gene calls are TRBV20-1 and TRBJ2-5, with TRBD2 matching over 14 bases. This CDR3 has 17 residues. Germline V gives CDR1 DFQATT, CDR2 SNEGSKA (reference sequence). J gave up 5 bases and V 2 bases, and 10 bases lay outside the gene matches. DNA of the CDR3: TGCAGTGCTAGATCCAGACTAGCGGGAGGGCCCGGGGAGACCCAGTACTTC. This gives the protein CSARSRLAGGPGETQYF.

CDR3 region: CASTPRETGQPQHF. Written as DNA, the CDR3 is TGTGCCAGCACCCCGAGGGAAACAGGTCAGCCCCAGCATTTT. V usage is TRBV28 and J usage is TRBJ1-5, with a tentative D call TRBD1 (5 bases). Germline loops: CDR1 MDHEN, CDR2 SYDVKM. The CDR3 is 14 residues long. The V gene lost 7 bases and the J gene lost 6 bases, with 16 bases spanning the gap.

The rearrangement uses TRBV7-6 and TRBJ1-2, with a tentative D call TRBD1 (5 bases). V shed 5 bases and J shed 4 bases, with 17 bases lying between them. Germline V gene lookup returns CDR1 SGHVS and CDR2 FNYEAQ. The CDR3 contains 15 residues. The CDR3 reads CASSPVGLRGYGYTF. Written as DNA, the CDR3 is TGTGCCAGCAGCCCCGTGGGGCTTCGGGGCTATGGCTACACCTTC.

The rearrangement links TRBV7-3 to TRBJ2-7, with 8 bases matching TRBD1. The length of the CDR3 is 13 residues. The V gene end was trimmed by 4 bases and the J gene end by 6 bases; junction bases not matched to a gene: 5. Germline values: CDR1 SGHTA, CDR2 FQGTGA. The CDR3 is CASSSDRGSEQYF. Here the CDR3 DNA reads TGTGCCAGCAGCTCCGACAGGGGCAGCGAGCAGTACTTC.

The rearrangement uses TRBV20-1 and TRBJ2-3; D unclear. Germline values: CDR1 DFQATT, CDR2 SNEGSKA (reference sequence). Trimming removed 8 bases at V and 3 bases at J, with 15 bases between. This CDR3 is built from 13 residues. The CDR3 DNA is TGCAGTCCGCTACCCACAGTTACAGATACGCAGTATTTT. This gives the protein CSPLPTVTDTQYF.

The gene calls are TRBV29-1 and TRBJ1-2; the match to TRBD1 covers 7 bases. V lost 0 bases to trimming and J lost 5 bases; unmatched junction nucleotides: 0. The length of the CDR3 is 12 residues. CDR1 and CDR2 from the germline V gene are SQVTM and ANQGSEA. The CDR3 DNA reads TGCAGCGTTGAAGAACAGGGGTATGGCTACACCTTC. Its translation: CSVEEQGYGYTF.

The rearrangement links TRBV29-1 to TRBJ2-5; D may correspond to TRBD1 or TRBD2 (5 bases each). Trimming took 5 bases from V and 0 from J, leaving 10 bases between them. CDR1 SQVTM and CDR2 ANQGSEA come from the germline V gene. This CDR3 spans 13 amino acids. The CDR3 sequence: CSVTGPNQETQYF. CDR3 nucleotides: TGCAGCGTTACGGGGCCCAACCAAGAGACCCAGTACTTC. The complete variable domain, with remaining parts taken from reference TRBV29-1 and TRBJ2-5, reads SAVISQKPSRDICQRGTSLTIQCQVDSQVTMMFWYRQQPGQSLTLIATANQGSEATYESGFVIDKFPISRPNLTFSTLTVSNMSPEDSSIYLCSVTGPNQETQYFGPGTRLLVL.

CDR3 amino acids: CSVEDHNEQFF. The CDR3 coding sequence is TGCAGCGTTGAAGACCACAATGAGCAGTTCTTC. This chain joins TRBV29-1 and TRBJ2-1; no clear D gene. The V gene's germline CDR1 is SQVTM and CDR2 ANQGSEA. The V and J ends lost 0 bases and 5 bases respectively, with 2 bases between them. The CDR3 is 11 amino acids.

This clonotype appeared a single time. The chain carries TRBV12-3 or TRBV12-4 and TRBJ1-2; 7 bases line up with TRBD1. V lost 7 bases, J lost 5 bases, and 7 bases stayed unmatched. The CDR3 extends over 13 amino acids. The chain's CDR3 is CASTEGALYGYTF. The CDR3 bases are TGTGCCAGCACTGAGGGGGCATTGTATGGCTACACCTTC.

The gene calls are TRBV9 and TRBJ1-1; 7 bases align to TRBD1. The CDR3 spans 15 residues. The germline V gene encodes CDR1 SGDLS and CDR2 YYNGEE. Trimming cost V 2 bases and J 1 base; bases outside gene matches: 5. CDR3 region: CASSVSGGGNTEAFF. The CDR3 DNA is TGTGCCAGCAGCGTCTCAGGGGGTGGGAACACTGAAGCTTTCTTT.

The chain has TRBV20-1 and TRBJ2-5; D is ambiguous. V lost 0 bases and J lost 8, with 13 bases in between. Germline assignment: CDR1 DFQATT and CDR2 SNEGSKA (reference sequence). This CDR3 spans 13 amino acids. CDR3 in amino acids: CSARDRMRPTQYF. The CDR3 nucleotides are TGCAGTGCTAGAGATCGCATGAGGCCAACCCAGTACTTC.

CDR3 region: CATSGYRETGELFF. The CDR3 DNA reads TGTGCCACCAGCGGCTACAGGGAGACCGGGGAGCTGTTTTTT. This chain connects TRBV15 to TRBJ2-2, with D possibly being TRBD1 (6 bases). From germline, CDR1 is LNHNV and CDR2 YYDKDF (reference sequence). The CDR3 spans 14 residues. Trimming left V 5 bases short and J 5 bases short, with 12 bases between.

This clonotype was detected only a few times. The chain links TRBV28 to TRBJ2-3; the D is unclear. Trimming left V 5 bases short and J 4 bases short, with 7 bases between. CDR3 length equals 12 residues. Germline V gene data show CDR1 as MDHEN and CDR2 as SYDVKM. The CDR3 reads CASSLAADTQYF. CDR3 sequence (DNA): TGTGCCAGCAGTCTTGCGGCAGATACGCAGTATTTT.

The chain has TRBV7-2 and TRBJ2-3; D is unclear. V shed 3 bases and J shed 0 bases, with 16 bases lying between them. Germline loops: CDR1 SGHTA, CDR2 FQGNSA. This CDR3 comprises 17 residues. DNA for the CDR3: TGTGCCAGCAGCTTGGACCCGAAGGGTACTAGCACAGATACGCAGTATTTT. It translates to CASSLDPKGTSTDTQYF.